These 2 T cell receptor beta chains were sequenced from one sample in a study of blood T cell repertoires in COVID-19. Assay used: immunoSEQ multiplex PCR; TCRdb lists only in-frame clones, some missing. The sample has fewer than 200,000 clones, over 70% seen once. Material for sequencing was peripheral blood. Receptor source: a man between 70 and 80 years old with acute or convalescent COVID-19.

This chain uses TRBV9 with TRBJ2-2, with a possible D match to TRBD2 (6 bases). The CDR3 length is 16 residues. Germline lookup yields CDR1 SGDLS and CDR2 YYNGEE. The V and J ends lost 0 bases and 7 bases respectively, with 16 bases between them. CDR3 sequence (DNA): TGTGCCAGCAGCGTAGTTGACGGGGGAACGGGCGGGGAGCTGTTTTTT. It is translated as CASSVVDGGTGGELFF.

This rearrangement joins TRBV30 to TRBJ2-7; D call uncertain. The CDR3 spans 13 residues. Deletions cut 1 base from V and 2 bases from J, with 9 bases between. The germline V gene has CDR1 GTSNPN and CDR2 SVGIG (reference sequence). The CDR3 protein is CAWSGANTYEQYF. For the CDR3, the DNA is TGTGCCTGGAGTGGGGCTAATACCTACGAGCAGTACTTC.